This T cell receptor (beta chain) comes out of a study of blood T cell repertoires in COVID-19. This clone occurred a few times. Germline V lookup: CDR1 SGHRS, CDR2 YFSETQ. V lost 4 bases and J lost 8; bases outside the gene matches: 11. CDR3 length: 16 residues. In the authors' workflow: Amplification with reference gene primers provided the estimates of nucleated cell counts. Profiling relied on immunoSEQ multiplex PCR, and the TCRdb table lists in-frame clones only, not all of them. V, J and clone size are those of that table, while D and trimming were read from the DNA. Among about 150,000 clones listed, more than 65% were seen once.

This chain links TRBV5-1 with TRBJ1-6, with 8 bases matching TRBD1. This sequence originates from a man aged 70-80 years with active or convalescent COVID-19. The specimen was peripheral blood. This CDR3 reads CASSRTGRSMDSPLHF. The CDR3 bases are TGCGCCAGCAGCCGGACAGGGCGATCCATGGATTCACCCCTCCACTTT.